The 25 T cell receptor beta chains below all came from one sample that was sequenced in a study of cytomegalovirus exposure and HLA in healthy donors. In the PCR, 60 Vbeta and 13 Jbeta primers were used. Libraries were prepared by immunoSEQ multiplex PCR; TCRdb keeps only in-frame clonotypes and omits some of them. The data hold 110,000 or so clones, with around four fifths observed a single time. The sequenced sample was PBMCs. The origin of the receptors is a woman between 45 and 65 years old in good health and CMV-seropositive.

The V gene is TRBV6-5, the J gene TRBJ2-3; D is unresolved. CDR1 and CDR2 from the germline V gene are MNHEY and SVGAGI. V dropped 4 bases and J dropped 2 bases, with 13 bases sitting between them. The CDR3 runs to 15 residues. As DNA, the CDR3 is TGTGCCAGCAGTTCGCCGTCGGAGCTCACAGATACGCAGTATTTT. Amino acid sequence: CASSSPSELTDTQYF.

This clone has a handful of counts. V and J are TRBV27 and TRBJ2-7, with TRBD1 matching 7 bases. Trimming at V came to 5 bases and at J to 1 base, leaving 5 bases not matched to a gene. Germline CDR1 MNHEY, CDR2 SMNVEV (reference sequence). The CDR3 totals 14 residues. CDR3 loop: CASSHTGESYEQYF. CDR3 DNA: TGTGCCAGCAGTCACACAGGGGAGTCCTACGAGCAGTACTTC.

The genes are TRBV11-2 and TRBJ2-7; TRBD2 agrees at 7 bases. V gave up 4 bases and J gave up 7 bases; unmatched junction bases: 4. Germline CDR1 SGHAT, CDR2 FQNNGV. This CDR3 spans 12 amino acids. CDR3 DNA: TGTGCCAGCAGCTCGTATAGCGGGGAGCAGTACTTC. Translating it yields CASSSYSGEQYF.

The chain is built from TRBV7-2 and TRBJ2-5, with 13 bases that match TRBD2. CDR3 length equals 15 residues. CDR1 and CDR2 from the germline V gene are SGHTA and FQGNSA. J was trimmed by 4 bases and V by 6 bases; bases with no gene match: 5. The CDR3 DNA reads TGTGCCAGCAGTCCACTAGCGGGGGGGCGAGAGACCCAGTACTTC. The encoded protein is CASSPLAGGRETQYF.

The chain couples TRBV4-3 to TRBJ2-3; unclear D gene. The CDR3 extends over 16 amino acids. V lost 3 bases to trimming and J lost 0 bases, with 13 bases between them. Germline V CDR1 and CDR2: LGHNA, YSLEER. CDR3 in amino acids: CASSQERLVSTDTQYF. CDR3 sequence (DNA): TGCGCCAGCAGCCAGGAGCGCCTGGTTAGCACAGATACGCAGTATTTT.

The J gene is TRBJ1-1, the V gene TRBV7-2; TRBD1 might be the D (5 bases). The CDR3 sequence is 15 residues long. Deletions cut 2 bases from V and 6 bases from J, with 16 bases between. Germline V gene lookup returns CDR1 SGHTA and CDR2 FQGNSA. CDR3 sequence reads: CASSLQGVLSPEAFF. The CDR3 DNA follows: TGTGCCAGCAGCTTACAAGGGGTTTTATCCCCTGAAGCTTTCTTT.

This clone was picked up a small number of times. V is TRBV5-5 and J is TRBJ2-3; TRBD1 is a possible D gene (5 bases). This CDR3 comprises 18 residues. The V end was cut by 5 bases, the J end by 5 bases, with 27 bases between. From germline, CDR1 is SGHKS and CDR2 YYEKEE (reference sequence). Written as DNA, the CDR3 is TGTGCCAGCAGGATCTCCGGACACCTCCTGACAAGTGGAGATACGCAGTATTTT. It translates to CASRISGHLLTSGDTQYF. The full variable domain, in which reference TRBV5-5 and TRBJ2-3 provide the parts outside the CDR3, is DAGVTQSPTHLIKTRGQQVTLRCSPISGHKSVSWYQQVLGQGPQFIFQYYEKEERGRGNFPDRFSARQFPNYSSELNVNALLLGDSALYLCASRISGHLLTSGDTQYFGPGTRLTVL.

This chain connects TRBV7-2 to TRBJ1-1; no clear D gene. Germline V gene sequence: CDR1 SGHTA, CDR2 FQGNSA. Trimming shortened V by 4 bases and J by 8 bases, and 14 bases separated the two germline ends. The CDR3 is 13 amino acids. CDR3 loop: CASSYLGEREAFF. DNA for the CDR3: TGTGCCAGCAGCTACCTCGGGGAGAGAGAAGCTTTCTTT.

The chain uses TRBV7-9 and TRBJ1-1, with D unclear. Per the germline V gene, CDR1 is SEHNR and CDR2 is FQNEAQ (reference sequence). Trimming cost V 5 bases and J 2 bases, with 12 bases left between them. The CDR3 is made up of 14 amino acids. CDR3 sequence: CASSRGIANTEAFF. Here the CDR3 DNA reads TGTGCCAGCAGCCGAGGGATAGCAAACACTGAAGCTTTCTTT. Supplemented by reference TRBV7-9 and TRBJ1-1, the full variable domain reads DTGVSQNPRHKITKRGQNVTFRCDPISEHNRLYWYRQTLGQGPEFLTYFQNEAQLEKSRLLSDRFSAERPKGSFSTLEIQRTEQGDSAMYLCASSRGIANTEAFFGQGTRLTVV.

The rearrangement joins TRBV7-2 to TRBJ1-2, with D tentatively TRBD1 (6 bases). Germline values: CDR1 SGHTA, CDR2 FQGNSA. V lost 5 bases and J 4 bases, leaving 8 bases between the germline ends. The CDR3 runs 12 residues. The CDR3 spells CASSPQGYGYTF. The CDR3 nucleotides are TGTGCCAGCAGCCCACAGGGCTATGGCTACACCTTC.

The chain joins TRBV5-1 to TRBJ1-4; 7 nucleotides line up with TRBD1. Trimming removed 1 base from V and 4 bases from J; junction bases left unmatched: 7. Germline CDR1 and CDR2: SGHRS and YFSETQ. The CDR3 runs 16 residues. The CDR3: CASSLRGQGDNEKLFF. The CDR3 DNA reads as TGCGCCAGCAGCTTGAGGGGCCAGGGGGATAATGAAAAACTGTTTTTT.

This clone has just a few counts. V usage is TRBV10-3 and J usage is TRBJ2-5, with 8 bases matching TRBD1. With 6 bases clipped from V and 5 bases from J, the junction kept 11 bases outside the gene matches. This CDR3 is built from 15 residues. The germline V gene has CDR1 ENHRY and CDR2 SYGVKD. CDR3 sequence (DNA): TGTGCCATCAGGGAGGGGGCAGGGGGCCGGGAGACCCAGTACTTC. Amino acids: CAIREGAGGRETQYF.

The rearrangement uses TRBV10-3 and TRBJ1-1; no definite D call. The CDR3 contains 14 residues. Germline values: CDR1 ENHRY, CDR2 SYGVKD. Trimming took 3 bases from V and 0 from J, leaving 8 bases between them. The CDR3 reads CAISDRFMNTEAFF. The CDR3 nucleotides are TGTGCCATCAGTGATAGATTCATGAACACTGAAGCTTTCTTT.

This chain connects TRBV7-9 to TRBJ2-5; D call uncertain. With 6 bases removed from V and 1 base from J, the gap between germline ends came to 9 bases. The CDR3 is made up of 13 amino acids. Germline assignment: CDR1 SEHNR and CDR2 FQNEAQ (reference sequence). CDR3 region: CASSKKRQETQYF. DNA for the CDR3: TGTGCCAGCAGTAAGAAGCGCCAAGAGACCCAGTACTTC.

This clone was seen only a few times. The chain employs TRBV28 and TRBJ1-2; TRBD1 aligns across 7 bases. Germline V gives CDR1 MDHEN, CDR2 SYDVKM. The CDR3 is made up of 15 amino acids. V was pared by 2 bases and J by 1 base, with 4 bases of the junction left unmatched. The CDR3 DNA is TGTGCCAGCAGTTTAGGGGGACAGCTTAACTATGGCTACACCTTC. Protein product: CASSLGGQLNYGYTF.

There are a few counts of this clone. V usage is TRBV10-3 and J usage is TRBJ2-1; weak D call: TRBD1 (5 bases). Per germline, CDR1 ENHRY and CDR2 SYGVKD. V lost 6 bases, J lost 6 bases, and 18 bases lay in between. There are 15 residues in the CDR3. CDR3 region: CAISQPTQGSNEQFF. The CDR3 bases are TGTGCCATCAGCCAACCCACCCAGGGTTCCAATGAGCAGTTCTTC.

J is TRBJ2-1 and V is TRBV18, with D perhaps matching TRBD2 (5 bases). This CDR3 spans 12 amino acids. Germline V gene data show CDR1 as KGHSH and CDR2 as LQKENI. The V end lost 2 bases, the J end lost 7 bases, and 6 bases lay between the germline ends. DNA for the CDR3: TGTGCCAGCTCACCAAGGGAGAATGAGCAGTTCTTC. It is translated as CASSPRENEQFF.

The chain joins TRBV29-1 to TRBJ2-5, with a weak D call TRBD1 (6 bases). The germline gives CDR1 SQVTM, CDR2 ANQGSEA. This CDR3 region has 14 residues. Trimming shortened V by 2 bases and J by 9 bases, and 19 bases separated the two germline ends. The CDR3 DNA follows: TGCAGCGTTGAACAGGCACAGGGAAAGCAGGCCCAGTACTTC. Amino acids: CSVEQAQGKQAQYF.

The chain combines TRBV5-1 with TRBJ2-3, with D tentatively TRBD2 (5 bases). Germline CDR1 is SGHRS and CDR2 is YFSETQ. With 7 bases removed from V and 1 base from J, the gap between germline ends came to 10 bases. The CDR3 is 13 amino acids. The CDR3 here is CASRYGGTDTQYF. Here the CDR3 DNA reads TGCGCCAGCCGTTACGGGGGCACAGATACGCAGTATTTT.

Note on this clone: Other DNA variants within this sample encode the same CDR3. The chain joins TRBV4-3 to TRBJ2-7; perhaps TRBD2 as D (5 bases). The CDR3 covers 13 residues. The V and J ends lost 0 bases and 3 bases respectively, with 6 bases between them. CDR1 LGHNA and CDR2 YSLEER come from the germline V gene. The CDR3 DNA is TGCGCCAGCAGCCAAGATCGGGGCTACGAGCAGTACTTC. This translates into CASSQDRGYEQYF.

CDR3 bases: TGTGCCAGCAGCTTGACAGACAATCAGCCCCAGCATTTT. Protein: CASSLTDNQPQHF. The rearrangement uses TRBV7-2 and TRBJ1-5; a weak D match, TRBD1 (5 bases). Trimming pared 3 bases from V and 3 bases from J, leaving 6 bases between. Germline CDR1 and CDR2: SGHTA and FQGNSA. The CDR3 contains 13 residues.

In its sample, this clone was seen a few times. This chain joins TRBV5-4 and TRBJ1-1; 9 bases map to TRBD1. The CDR3 consists of 13 residues. J was trimmed by 4 bases and V by 6 bases; bases with no gene match: 4. Germline assignment: CDR1 SGHNT and CDR2 YYREEE (reference sequence). The CDR3 sequence: CASKTGGGTEAFF. The CDR3 nucleotides read TGTGCCAGCAAGACAGGGGGTGGCACTGAAGCTTTCTTT.

The chain recombines TRBV7-3 with TRBJ2-1, with D perhaps matching TRBD1 (5 bases). The CDR3 loop spans 14 amino acids. Germline loops: CDR1 SGHTA, CDR2 FQGTGA. V dropped 1 base and J dropped 9 bases, with 13 bases sitting between them. The DNA for the CDR3 is TGTGCCAGCAGCTTAATGGGTCAGGGTAGTGAGCAGTTCTTC. It codes for CASSLMGQGSEQFF.

This clone was picked up one time. This rearrangement joins TRBV7-8 to TRBJ2-7; 10 bases are a match to TRBD1. V lost 5 bases to trimming and J lost 0 bases; unmatched junction nucleotides: 1. Germline CDR1 and CDR2: SGHVS and FQNEAQ. The CDR3 contains 14 residues. This CDR3 reads CASSRDRGSYEQYF. CDR3 bases: TGTGCCAGCAGCAGGGACAGGGGCTCCTACGAGCAGTACTTC. The whole variable domain, remainder taken from reference TRBV7-8 and TRBJ2-7, is GAGVSQSPRYKVAKRGQDVALRCDPISGHVSLFWYQQALGQGPEFLTYFQNEAQLDKSGLPSDRFFAERPEGSVSTLKIQRTQQEDSAVYLCASSRDRGSYEQYFGPGTRLTVT.

The rearrangement joins TRBV19 to TRBJ2-3, with 15 bases lining up with TRBD2. Germline CDR1 and CDR2: LNHDA and SQIVND (reference sequence). V gave up 3 bases and J gave up 4 bases; unmatched junction bases: 17. The CDR3 contains 21 residues. In nucleotides, the CDR3 is TGTGCCAGTAGTATTCGGACAGGGGGGACTAGCGGGAGGTCCCGAGCAGATACGCAGTATTTT. This codes for CASSIRTGGTSGRSRADTQYF.